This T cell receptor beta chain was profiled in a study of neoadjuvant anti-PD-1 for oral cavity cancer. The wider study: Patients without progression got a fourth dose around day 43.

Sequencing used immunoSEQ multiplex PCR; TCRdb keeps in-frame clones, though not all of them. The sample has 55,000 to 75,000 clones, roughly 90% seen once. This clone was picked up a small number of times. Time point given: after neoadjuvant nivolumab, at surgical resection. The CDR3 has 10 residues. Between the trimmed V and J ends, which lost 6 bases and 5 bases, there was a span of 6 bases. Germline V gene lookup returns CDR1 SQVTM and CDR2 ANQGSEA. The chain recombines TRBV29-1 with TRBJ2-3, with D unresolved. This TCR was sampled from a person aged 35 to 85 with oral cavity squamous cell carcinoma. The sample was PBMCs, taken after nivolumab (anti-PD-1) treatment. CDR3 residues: CSVKLDTQYF. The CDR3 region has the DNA TGCAGCGTAAAACTAGATACGCAGTATTTT.